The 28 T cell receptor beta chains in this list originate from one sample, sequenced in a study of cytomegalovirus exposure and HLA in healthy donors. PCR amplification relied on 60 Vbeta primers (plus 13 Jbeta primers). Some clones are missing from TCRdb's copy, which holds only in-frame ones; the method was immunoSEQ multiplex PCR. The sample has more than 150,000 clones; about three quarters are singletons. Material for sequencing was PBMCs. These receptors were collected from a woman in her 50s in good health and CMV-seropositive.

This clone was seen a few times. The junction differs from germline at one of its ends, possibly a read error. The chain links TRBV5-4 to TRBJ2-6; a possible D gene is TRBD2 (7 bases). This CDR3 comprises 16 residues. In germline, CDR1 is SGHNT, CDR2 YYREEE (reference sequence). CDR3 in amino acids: CASSFEGGVGANGLTF. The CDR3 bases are TGTGCCAGCAGCTTTGAGGGGGGGGTTGGGGCCAACGGCCTGACTTTC.

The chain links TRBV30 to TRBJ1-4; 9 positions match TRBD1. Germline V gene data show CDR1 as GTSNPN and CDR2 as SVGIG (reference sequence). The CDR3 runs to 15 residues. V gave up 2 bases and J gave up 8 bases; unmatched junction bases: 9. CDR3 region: CAWSQTGGGGEKLFF. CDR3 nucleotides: TGTGCCTGGAGTCAAACAGGGGGCGGGGGGGAAAAACTGTTTTTT.

Here the CDR3 DNA reads TGTGCCAGCAGCCCCCATCCCCAAGAGACCCAGTACTTC. It translates to CASSPHPQETQYF. The chain couples TRBV7-2 to TRBJ2-5; unclear D gene. V was shortened by 5 bases and J by 1 base, with 8 bases between the two germline ends. The CDR3 is made up of 13 amino acids. In germline, CDR1 is SGHTA, CDR2 FQGNSA.

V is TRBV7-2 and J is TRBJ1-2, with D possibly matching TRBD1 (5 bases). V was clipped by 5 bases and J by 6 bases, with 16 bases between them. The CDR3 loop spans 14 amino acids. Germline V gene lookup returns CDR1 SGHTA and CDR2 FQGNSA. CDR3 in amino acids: CASSPHQGGDGYTF. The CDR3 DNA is TGTGCCAGCAGCCCCCACCAGGGCGGCGATGGCTACACCTTC.

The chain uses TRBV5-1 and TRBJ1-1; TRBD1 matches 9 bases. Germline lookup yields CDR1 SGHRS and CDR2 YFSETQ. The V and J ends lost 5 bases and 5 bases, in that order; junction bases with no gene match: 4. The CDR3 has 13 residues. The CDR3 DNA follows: TGCGCCAGCAGTTCCGGACAGGGGACTGAAGCTTTCTTT. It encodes CASSSGQGTEAFF.

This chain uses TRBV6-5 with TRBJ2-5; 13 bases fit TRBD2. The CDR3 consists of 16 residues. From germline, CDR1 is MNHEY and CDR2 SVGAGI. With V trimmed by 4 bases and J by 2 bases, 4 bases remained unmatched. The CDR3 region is CASSSRLAGGQETQYF. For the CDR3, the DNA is TGTGCCAGCAGTTCTCGACTAGCGGGGGGACAAGAGACCCAGTACTTC.

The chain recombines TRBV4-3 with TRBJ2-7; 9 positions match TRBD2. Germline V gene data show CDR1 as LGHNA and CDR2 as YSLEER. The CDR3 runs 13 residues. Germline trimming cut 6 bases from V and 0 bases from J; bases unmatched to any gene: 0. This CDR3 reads CASRLAGSYEQYF. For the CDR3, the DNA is TGCGCCAGCAGACTAGCGGGCTCCTACGAGCAGTACTTC.

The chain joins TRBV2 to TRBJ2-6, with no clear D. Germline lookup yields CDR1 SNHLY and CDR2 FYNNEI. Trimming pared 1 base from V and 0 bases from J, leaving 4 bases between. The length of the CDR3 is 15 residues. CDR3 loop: CASSEDSSGANVLTF. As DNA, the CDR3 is TGTGCCAGCAGTGAAGATAGCTCTGGGGCCAACGTCCTGACTTTC.

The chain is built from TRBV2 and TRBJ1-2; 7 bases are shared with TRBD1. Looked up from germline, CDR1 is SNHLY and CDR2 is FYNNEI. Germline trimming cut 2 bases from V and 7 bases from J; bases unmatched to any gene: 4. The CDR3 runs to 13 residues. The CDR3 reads CASSEQGVGGYTF. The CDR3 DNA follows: TGTGCCAGCAGTGAACAGGGGGTGGGTGGCTACACCTTC.

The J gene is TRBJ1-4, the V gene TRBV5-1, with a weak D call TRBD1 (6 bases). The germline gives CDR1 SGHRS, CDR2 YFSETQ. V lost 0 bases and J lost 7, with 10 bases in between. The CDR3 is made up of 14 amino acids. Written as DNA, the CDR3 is TGCGCCAGCAGCTTGGGTGACAGGCTTGAAAAACTGTTTTTT. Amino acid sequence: CASSLGDRLEKLFF.

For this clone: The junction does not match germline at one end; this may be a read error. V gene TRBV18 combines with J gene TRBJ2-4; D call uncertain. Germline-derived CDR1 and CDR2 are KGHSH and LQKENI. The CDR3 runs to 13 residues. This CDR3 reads CASSPPNGNSQYF. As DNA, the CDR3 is TGTGCCAGCTCACCTCCGAACGGAAACAGTCAGTACTTC.

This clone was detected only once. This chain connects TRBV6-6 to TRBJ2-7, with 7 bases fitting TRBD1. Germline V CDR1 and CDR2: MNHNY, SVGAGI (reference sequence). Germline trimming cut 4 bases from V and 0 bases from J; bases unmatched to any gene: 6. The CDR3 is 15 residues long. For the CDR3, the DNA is TGTGCCAGCAGTTTCAGGGGGACATCCTCCTACGAGCAGTACTTC. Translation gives CASSFRGTSSYEQYF.

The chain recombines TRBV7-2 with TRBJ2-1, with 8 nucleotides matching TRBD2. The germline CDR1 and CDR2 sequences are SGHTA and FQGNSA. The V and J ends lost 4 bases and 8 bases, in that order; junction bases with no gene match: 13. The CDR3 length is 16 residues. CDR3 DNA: TGTGCCAGCAGCTCCGACCGGACTAGCCTATACGATGAGCAGTTCTTC. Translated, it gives CASSSDRTSLYDEQFF.

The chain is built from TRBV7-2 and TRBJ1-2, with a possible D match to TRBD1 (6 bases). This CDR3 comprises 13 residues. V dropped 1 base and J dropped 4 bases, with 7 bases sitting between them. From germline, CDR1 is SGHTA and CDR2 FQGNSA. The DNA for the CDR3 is TGTGCCAGCAGCTTAGGGGACACCTATGGCTACACCTTC. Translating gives CASSLGDTYGYTF.

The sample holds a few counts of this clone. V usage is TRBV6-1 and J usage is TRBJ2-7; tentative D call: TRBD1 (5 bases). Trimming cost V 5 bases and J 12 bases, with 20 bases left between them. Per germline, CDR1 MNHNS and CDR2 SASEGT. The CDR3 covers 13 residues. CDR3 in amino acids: CASSPRTPGWLYF. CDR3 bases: TGTGCCAGCAGTCCACGGACACCCGGTTGGTTGTACTTC.

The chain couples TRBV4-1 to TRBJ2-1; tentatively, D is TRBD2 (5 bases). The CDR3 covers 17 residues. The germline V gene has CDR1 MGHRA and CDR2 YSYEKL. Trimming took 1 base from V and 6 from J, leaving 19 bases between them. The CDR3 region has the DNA TGCGCCAGCAGCCAAGGCCCCCCTGGGAGCTCGGGCAATGAGCAGTTCTTC. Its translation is CASSQGPPGSSGNEQFF.

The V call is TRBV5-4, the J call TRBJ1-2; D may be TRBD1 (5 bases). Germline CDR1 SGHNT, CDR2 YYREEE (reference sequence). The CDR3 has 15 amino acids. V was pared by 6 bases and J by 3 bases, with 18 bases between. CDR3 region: CASTQDPQGHYGYTF. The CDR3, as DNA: TGTGCCAGCACCCAGGACCCCCAGGGTCACTATGGCTACACCTTC.

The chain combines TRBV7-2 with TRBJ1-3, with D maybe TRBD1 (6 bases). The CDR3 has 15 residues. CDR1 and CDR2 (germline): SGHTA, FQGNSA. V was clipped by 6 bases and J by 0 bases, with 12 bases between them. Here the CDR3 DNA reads TGTGCCAGCAGTCAGGGGTCTTTCTCTGGAAACACCATATATTTT. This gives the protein CASSQGSFSGNTIYF.

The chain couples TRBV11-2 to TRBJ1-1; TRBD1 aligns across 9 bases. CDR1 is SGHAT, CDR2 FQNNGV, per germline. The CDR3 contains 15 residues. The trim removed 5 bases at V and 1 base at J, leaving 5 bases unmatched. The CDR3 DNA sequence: TGTGCCAGCAGCCCGGGACAGGGTACGAACACTGAAGCTTTCTTT. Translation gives CASSPGQGTNTEAFF.

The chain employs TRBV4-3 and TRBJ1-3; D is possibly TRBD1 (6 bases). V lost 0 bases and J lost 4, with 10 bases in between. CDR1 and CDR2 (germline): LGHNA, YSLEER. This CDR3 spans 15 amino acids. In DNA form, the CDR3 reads TGCGCCAGCAGCCAAGATCCCAGGGGAGGAAACACCATATATTTT. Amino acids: CASSQDPRGGNTIYF.

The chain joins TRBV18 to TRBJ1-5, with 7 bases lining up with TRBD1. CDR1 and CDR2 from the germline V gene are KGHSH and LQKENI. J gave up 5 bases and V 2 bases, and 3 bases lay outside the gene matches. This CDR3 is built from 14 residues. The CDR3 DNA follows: TGTGCCAGCTCACCATCCGGGACAGATCAGCCCCAGCATTTT. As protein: CASSPSGTDQPQHF.

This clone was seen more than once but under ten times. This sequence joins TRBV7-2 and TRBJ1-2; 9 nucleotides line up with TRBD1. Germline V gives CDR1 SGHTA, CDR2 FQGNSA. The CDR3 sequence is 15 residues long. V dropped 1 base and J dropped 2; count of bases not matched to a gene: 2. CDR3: CASSLDGTGNYGYTF. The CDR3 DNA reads TGTGCCAGCAGCTTAGATGGGACAGGGAACTATGGCTACACCTTC.

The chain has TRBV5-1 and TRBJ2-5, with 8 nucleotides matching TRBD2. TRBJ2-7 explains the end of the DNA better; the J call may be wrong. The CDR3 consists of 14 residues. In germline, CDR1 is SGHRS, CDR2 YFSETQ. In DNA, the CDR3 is TGCGCCAGCAGCCCGGGGGGGGGTTCCTACGAGCAGTACTTC. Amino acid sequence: CASSPGGGSYEQYF.

Here the CDR3 reads CASSVMDGNGDEQFF. The CDR3 DNA reads TGTGCCAGCAGCGTTATGGACGGGAATGGGGATGAGCAGTTCTTC. The chain uses TRBV7-9 and TRBJ2-1, with D possibly being TRBD2 (5 bases). This CDR3 has 15 amino acids. Germline loops: CDR1 SEHNR, CDR2 FQNEAQ (reference sequence). V lost 5 bases and J 8 bases, leaving 19 bases between the germline ends. The full variable domain, completed using reference TRBV7-9 and TRBJ2-1, is DTGVSQNPRHKITKRGQNVTFRCDPISEHNRLYWYRQTLGQGPEFLTYFQNEAQLEKSRLLSDRFSAERPKGSFSTLEIQRTEQGDSAMYLCASSVMDGNGDEQFFGPGTRLTVL.

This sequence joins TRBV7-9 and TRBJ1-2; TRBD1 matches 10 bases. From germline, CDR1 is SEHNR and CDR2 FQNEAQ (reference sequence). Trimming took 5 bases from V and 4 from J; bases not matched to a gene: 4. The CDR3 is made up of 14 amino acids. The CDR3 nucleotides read TGTGCCAGCAGCCAGGACAGGGGGGGCTATGGCTACACCTTC. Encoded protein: CASSQDRGGYGYTF.

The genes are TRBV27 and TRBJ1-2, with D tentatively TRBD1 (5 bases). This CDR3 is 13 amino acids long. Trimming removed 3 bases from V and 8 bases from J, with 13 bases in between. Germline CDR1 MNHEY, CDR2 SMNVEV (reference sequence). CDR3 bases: TGTGCCAGCAGTTTGGGGGAGGGAGCAGGCTACACCTTC. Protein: CASSLGEGAGYTF.

CDR3 amino acids: CASSLLAGLNEKLFF. The DNA of the CDR3 is TGCGCCAGCAGCCTCCTGGCAGGACTTAATGAAAAACTGTTTTTT. The rearrangement links TRBV4-1 to TRBJ1-4; D gene ambiguous. The ends were cut back, 4 bases at V and 4 bases at J, with 13 bases in the middle. The length of the CDR3 is 15 residues. Germline assignment: CDR1 MGHRA and CDR2 YSYEKL.

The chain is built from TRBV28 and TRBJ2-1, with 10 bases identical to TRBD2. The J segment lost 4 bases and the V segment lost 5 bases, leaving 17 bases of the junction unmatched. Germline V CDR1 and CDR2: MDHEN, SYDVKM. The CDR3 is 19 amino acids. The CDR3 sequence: CASSPGLASVGGSYNEQFF. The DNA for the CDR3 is TGTGCCAGCAGTCCGGGACTAGCGTCCGTTGGGGGTTCATACAATGAGCAGTTCTTC. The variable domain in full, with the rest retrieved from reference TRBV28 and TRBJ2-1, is DVKVTQSSRYLVKRTGEKVFLECVQDMDHENMFWYRQDPGLGLRLIYFSYDVKMKEKGDIPEGYSVSREKKERFSLILESASTNQTSMYLCASSPGLASVGGSYNEQFFGPGTRLTVL.